The entry below gives a single T cell receptor beta chain sequence along with its context. Its target is unknown. This entry comes from a study of OX40 agonist ivuxolimab in advanced cancers. Overall study: Ivuxolimab, an agonist antibody against OX40 (CD134), was given to patients.

The germline V gene encodes CDR1 MDHEN and CDR2 SYDVKM. The V and J ends lost 7 bases and 4 bases respectively, with 8 bases between them. CDR3 length: 11 residues. Whole-study results and caveats: At 0.1 to 3.0 mg/kg, clonal expansion of CD4+ and CD8+ blood T cells had occurred by week 6. Researchers report that CD8+ T cells had, on average, more expanded clones than CD4+. Normalized T-cell clonal expansion was also low in some nonresponders.

The repertoire was sequenced with immunoSEQ multiplex PCR; TCRdb's copy has only in-frame clones and lacks some. The data hold 70,000 or so clones, with about nine tenths observed a single time. This chain connects TRBV28 to TRBJ2-7; D is possibly TRBD2 (5 bases). This sequence was found in an adult with an advanced solid tumor such as melanoma, head and neck, liver or kidney cancer. The sequences come from CD4+ or CD8+ T cells sorted from blood, collected in a trial of the OX40 agonist ivuxolimab. The chain's CDR3 is CASKGGYEQYF. In nucleotides, the CDR3 is TGTGCCAGCAAAGGAGGTTACGAGCAGTACTTC.